The rows below give T cell receptor beta chains drawn from one sample of a study of Ad26.COV2.S vaccination and SARS-CoV-2 variants. Clones were read by immunoSEQ multiplex PCR, and TCRdb kept only the in-frame ones, dropping some. The sample gives 450,000 to 550,000 clones, 89% of which show up once; 2.5% is in the top ten. Specimen: peripheral blood, collected in a trial of Ad26.COV2.S vaccine versus placebo. The receptor set was obtained from a person aged 18-65 years who received the Ad26.COV2.S COVID-19 vaccine or a placebo. CDR3s include the opening cysteine and the closing phenylalanine or tryptophan. D genes are given only for firm matches. Part of the rows lack a size; the others show once, few, many or a class for expanded clones.

cdr3_length d_call clone_size j_call v_call cdr3_aa cdr3_nt
14 NA NA TRBJ1-3 TRBV5-4 CASSFRNSGNTIYF TGTGCCAGCAGCTTCCGAAATTCTGGAAACACCATATATTTT
16 TRBD1 few TRBJ2-7 TRBV5-1 CASSRAVTGDAYEQYF TGCGCCAGCAGCCGTGCCGTGACAGGGGATGCCTACGAGCAGTACTTC
13 NA NA TRBJ1-5 TRBV30 CAWGGGRNQPQHF TGTGCCTGGGGCGGGGGGAGGAATCAGCCCCAGCATTTT
16 NA NA TRBJ1-1 TRBV19 CASSIVLVLMNTEAFF TGTGCCAGTAGTATAGTCCTTGTTCTCATGAACACTGAAGCTTTCTTT
18 TRBD2 NA TRBJ2-1 TRBV7-9 CASSLLGGGAGVANEQFF TGTGCCAGCAGCTTACTCGGTGGGGGAGCGGGAGTTGCCAATGAGCAGTTCTTC
16 TRBD2 NA TRBJ2-7 TRBV27 CASSLFLVSGGYEQYF TGTGCCAGCAGTTTATTTTTGGTTAGCGGGGGATACGAGCAGTACTTC
13 NA NA TRBJ1-6 TRBV18 CASSPPPPAPLHF TGTGCCAGCTCACCTCCCCCCCCGGCACCCCTCCACTTT
14 TRBD1 NA TRBJ1-5 TRBV2 CASSGTVSNQPQHF TGTGCCAGCAGCGGGACAGTGAGCAATCAGCCCCAGCATTTT
12 NA NA TRBJ1-1 TRBV5-1 CASSYDRNEAFF TGCGCCAGCAGCTACGACAGAAATGAAGCTTTCTTT
14 NA NA TRBJ1-2 TRBV6-2/TRBV6-3 CASSYSAGPYGYTF TGTGCCAGCAGTTACTCAGCAGGGCCGTATGGCTACACCTTC
11 NA NA TRBJ2-3 TRBV11-3 CASSLGDTQYF TGTGCCAGCAGCTTAGGGGATACGCAGTATTTT
14 TRBD1 NA TRBJ1-4 TRBV7-9 CASSDRGTNEKLFF TGTGCCAGCAGCGACAGGGGAACTAATGAAAAACTGTTTTTT
15 TRBD1 NA TRBJ2-7 TRBV7-8 CASSLIRDRVYEQYF TGTGCCAGCAGCTTAATCAGGGACAGGGTCTACGAGCAGTACTTC
15 NA NA TRBJ2-7 TRBV11-3 CASSPHSGSSYEQYF TGTGCCAGCAGCCCCCATTCAGGGTCATCCTACGAGCAGTACTTC
14 NA NA TRBJ1-5 TRBV5-8 CASSLVDSYQPQHF TGTGCCAGCAGCTTAGTCGACAGTTATCAGCCCCAGCATTTT
16 TRBD1 few TRBJ1-5 TRBV28 CASSQGGARPNQPQHF TGTGCCAGCAGTCAGGGGGGTGCCAGGCCAAATCAGCCCCAGCATTTT
13 TRBD1 few TRBJ1-1 TRBV29-1 CSARTGQASEAFF TGCAGCGCCAGAACCGGACAGGCCTCTGAAGCTTTCTTT
15 NA NA TRBJ1-5 TRBV18 CASSPWGGRDQPQHF TGTGCCAGCTCACCATGGGGGGGGCGCGATCAGCCCCAGCATTTT
16 NA few TRBJ2-1 TRBV4-1 CASSQVDLVTYNEQFF TGCGCCAGCAGCCAAGTGGACTTAGTCACTTACAATGAGCAGTTCTTC
14 TRBD1 NA TRBJ2-7 TRBV3-1/TRBV3-2 CASSHGTGSREQYF TGTGCCAGCAGCCATGGGACAGGGTCTCGGGAGCAGTACTTC
14 NA NA TRBJ1-2 TRBV6-5 CASRVDGVGYGYTF TGTGCCAGCAGGGTAGACGGTGTAGGCTATGGCTACACCTTC
14 NA NA TRBJ2-1 TRBV25-1 CASSRGTTRNEQFF TGTGCCAGCAGTCGTGGAACGACCCGCAATGAGCAGTTCTTC
13 NA NA TRBJ2-2 TRBV7-3 CASSLNVDGELFF TGTGCCAGCAGCTTAAATGTCGACGGGGAGCTGTTTTTT
14 NA NA TRBJ2-1 TRBV19 CASSEKWSYNEQFF TGTGCCAGCTCAGAAAAATGGAGTTACAATGAGCAGTTCTTC
12 NA NA TRBJ1-2 TRBV6-2/TRBV6-3 CASSYGRYGYTF TGTGCCAGCAGTTACGGCCGCTATGGCTACACCTTC
13 NA NA TRBJ1-1 TRBV7-9 CASSFAQGTEAFF TGTGCCAGCAGCTTCGCGCAGGGCACTGAAGCTTTCTTT
14 NA once TRBJ2-5 TRBV7-2 CASSPSLAQETQYF TGTGCCAGCAGCCCGTCGTTGGCCCAAGAGACCCAGTACTTC
13 NA NA TRBJ1-6 TRBV7-3 CASSLLYNSPLHF TGTGCCAGCAGCTTACTCTATAATTCACCCCTCCACTTT
15 TRBD1 NA TRBJ2-5 TRBV4-3 CASSRQTGYQETQYF TGCGCCAGCAGCCGCCAGACAGGGTACCAAGAGACCCAGTACTTC
16 TRBD1 NA TRBJ1-3 TRBV5-4 CASSLRERDSGNTIYF TGTGCCAGCAGCTTAAGAGAGAGGGACAGCGGAAACACCATATATTTT
13 TRBD1 NA TRBJ1-6 TRBV18 CASSTGGYSPLHF TGTGCCAGCTCGACAGGGGGATACTCACCCCTCCACTTT
14 NA NA TRBJ1-1 TRBV29-1 CSVELLFMNTEAFF TGCAGCGTTGAACTTCTGTTCATGAACACTGAAGCTTTCTTT
15 NA NA TRBJ1-6 TRBV19 CASSIMGSGASPLHF TGTGCCAGTAGTATAATGGGTTCCGGGGCTTCACCCCTCCACTTT
13 NA NA TRBJ2-3 TRBV4-3 CASSISTRDAQYF TGCGCCAGCAGCATAAGTACGAGGGATGCGCAGTATTTT
15 NA NA TRBJ1-1 TRBV28 CASTMLISGYTEAFF TGTGCCAGCACCATGCTGATCAGCGGATACACTGAAGCTTTCTTT
14 TRBD1 NA TRBJ1-4 TRBV11-1 CASSLRQGGEKLFF TGTGCCAGCAGCTTACGACAAGGGGGCGAAAAACTGTTTTTT
15 NA NA TRBJ2-3 TRBV6-1 CASSEASALTDTQYF TGTGCCAGCAGTGAAGCATCGGCTCTCACAGATACGCAGTATTTT
22 NA NA TRBJ2-2 TRBV10-3 CAISESGGPAGRGVLNTGELFF TGTGCCATCAGTGAGTCTGGGGGTCCGGCTGGCAGGGGAGTATTGAACACCGGGGAGCTGTTTTTT
17 TRBD1 NA TRBJ2-6 TRBV2 CASSHRTGSSGANVLTF TGTGCCAGCAGCCACCGGACAGGGAGCTCTGGGGCCAACGTCCTGACTTTC
13 NA NA TRBJ1-1 TRBV5-4 CASSLGGDTEAFF TGTGCCAGCAGCTTGGGGGGGGACACTGAAGCTTTCTTT
14 NA NA TRBJ1-1 TRBV19 CASSIGGGGTEAFF TGTGCCAGTAGTATAGGGGGGGGAGGAACTGAAGCTTTCTTT
16 NA NA TRBJ2-1 TRBV7-2 CASSQDGGFFYNEQFF TGTGCCAGCAGCCAAGACGGGGGCTTCTTTTACAATGAGCAGTTCTTC
15 NA once TRBJ2-7 TRBV7-9 CASSSTGGSYYEQYF TGTGCCAGCAGCTCCACCGGAGGTAGTTACTACGAGCAGTACTTC
16 NA NA TRBJ1-4 TRBV19 CASSIYVGSFNEKLFF TGTGCCAGTAGTATTTACGTTGGGAGCTTTAATGAAAAACTGTTTTTT
14 TRBD1 NA TRBJ1-2 TRBV18 CASSRTGADYGYTF TGTGCCAGCTCACGGACAGGGGCAGACTATGGCTACACCTTC
17 TRBD2 few TRBJ2-3 TRBV4-3 CASSPGTSGDSTDTQYF TGCGCCAGCAGCCCCGGGACTAGCGGGGACAGCACAGATACGCAGTATTTT
14 NA NA TRBJ1-3 TRBV6-5 CASKPRLSGNTIYF TGTGCCAGCAAACCAAGGCTCTCTGGAAACACCATATATTTT
14 NA NA TRBJ2-5 TRBV7-2 CASSLAGGRETQYF TGTGCCAGCAGCTTAGCGGGGGGACGGGAGACCCAGTACTTC
16 TRBD2 NA TRBJ2-7 TRBV5-1 CASSTQGAGGSYEQYF TGCGCCAGCAGCACACAGGGCGCGGGAGGCTCCTACGAGCAGTACTTC
14 NA NA TRBJ2-2 TRBV5-1 CASSGWVGTGELFF TGCGCCAGCAGCGGCTGGGTGGGCACCGGGGAGCTGTTTTTT
17 TRBD1 NA TRBJ2-7 TRBV27 CASSRYTLGQGTYEQYF TGTGCCAGCAGTCGCTACACCCTGGGACAGGGCACCTACGAGCAGTACTTC
17 TRBD1 NA TRBJ2-3 TRBV5-1 CASSWGGGQGASDTQYF TGCGCCAGCAGCTGGGGTGGGGGACAGGGGGCGTCAGATACGCAGTATTTT